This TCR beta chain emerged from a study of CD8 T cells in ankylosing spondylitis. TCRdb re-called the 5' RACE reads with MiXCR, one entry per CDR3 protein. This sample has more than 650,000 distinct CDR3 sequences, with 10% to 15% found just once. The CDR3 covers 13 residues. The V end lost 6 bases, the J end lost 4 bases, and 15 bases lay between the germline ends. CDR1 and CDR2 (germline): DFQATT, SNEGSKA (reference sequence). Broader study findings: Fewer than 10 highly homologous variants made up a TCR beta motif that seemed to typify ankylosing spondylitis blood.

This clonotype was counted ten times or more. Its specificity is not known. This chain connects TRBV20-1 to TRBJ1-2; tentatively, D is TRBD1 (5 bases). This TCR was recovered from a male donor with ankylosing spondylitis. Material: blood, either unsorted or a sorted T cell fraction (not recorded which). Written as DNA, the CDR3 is TGCAGTGCCAAAGCCCAGGGAGTCTATGGCTACACCTTC. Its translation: CSAKAQGVYGYTF.